This entry lists 32 T cell receptor beta chains sequenced from one sample in a study of blood T cell repertoires in COVID-19. This table comes from immunoSEQ multiplex PCR, and its TCRdb copy is limited to in-frame clones, with some not included. The profile covers around 250,000 clones, with approximately 88% appearing a single time and approximately 3.4% taken by the ten largest. Material: PBMCs or T cells enriched from blood (not recorded which). Receptors were obtained from a middle-aged woman who had been exposed to COVID-19.

This chain joins TRBV6-4 and TRBJ1-6, with D perhaps TRBD1 (5 bases). V was cut by 5 bases and J by 8 bases, with 19 bases left in between. Germline assignment: CDR1 MRHNA and CDR2 SNTAGT. The CDR3 has 16 residues. This CDR3 is CASSPHGGPLYSPLHF. The CDR3 region has the DNA TGTGCCAGCAGTCCCCACGGGGGTCCCTTATATTCACCCCTCCACTTT.

In its sample, this clone was seen many times. The chain's CDR3 is CAWNRANYGYTF. Written as DNA, the CDR3 is TGTGCCTGGAACAGGGCTAACTATGGCTACACCTTC. The chain combines TRBV30 with TRBJ1-2; perhaps TRBD1 as D (6 bases). Per germline, CDR1 GTSNPN and CDR2 SVGIG (reference sequence). Trimming pared 4 bases from V and 0 bases from J, leaving 6 bases between. This CDR3 has 12 amino acids.

The chain couples TRBV7-3 to TRBJ2-3, with D perhaps matching TRBD2 (6 bases). Per germline, CDR1 SGHTA and CDR2 FQGTGA. This CDR3 is 14 amino acids long. V was trimmed by 1 base and J by 4 bases, leaving 9 bases between them. The CDR3 DNA follows: TGTGCCAGCAGCTTAAGCCCGGGGGCAGATACGCAGTATTTT. Its translation is CASSLSPGADTQYF. Complete variable domain (other parts from reference TRBV7-3 and TRBJ2-3): GAGVSQTPSNKVTEKGKYVELRCDPISGHTALYWYRQSLGQGPEFLIYFQGTGAADDSGLPNDRFFAVRPEGSVSTLKIQRTERGDSAVYLCASSLSPGADTQYFGPGTRLTVL.

This rearrangement joins TRBV7-8 to TRBJ2-1; TRBD1 matches at 8 bases. This CDR3 spans 15 amino acids. From germline, CDR1 is SGHVS and CDR2 FQNEAQ. J gave up 10 bases and V 3 bases, and 11 bases lay outside the gene matches. CDR3: CASSFAGTGRNEQFF. In DNA, the CDR3 is TGTGCCAGCAGCTTCGCCGGGACAGGTCGTAACGAGCAGTTCTTC.

V is TRBV6-2 or TRBV6-3 and J is TRBJ1-5, with D unclear. There are 16 residues in the CDR3. Germline V gene data show CDR1 as MNHEY and CDR2 as SVGEGT. The V gene lost 5 bases and the J gene lost 3 bases, with 17 bases spanning the gap. The CDR3 DNA is TGTGCCAGCAGTAAGTCCACGGGCGGACTCAATCAGCCCCAGCATTTT. Translation gives CASSKSTGGLNQPQHF.

Points on this clone: Additional DNA sequences in this sample encode the identical CDR3. The rearrangement joins TRBV27 to TRBJ1-3, with TRBD1 as a possible D gene (5 bases). Trimming stripped 2 bases from V and 1 base from J, with 9 bases between. CDR1 and CDR2 (germline): MNHEY, SMNVEV (reference sequence). The CDR3 is 15 amino acids. CDR3 protein: CASSLRGLSGNTIYF. CDR3 coding DNA: TGTGCCAGCAGTTTACGGGGACTGTCTGGAAACACCATATATTTT.

This clone has only one observation. For the CDR3, the DNA is TGTGCCACCAGTGATTCTCAGGACTCGACACTGATTCAGTACTTC. Residues: CATSDSQDSTLIQYF. This chain joins TRBV24-1 and TRBJ2-4; D possibly corresponds to TRBD2 (5 bases). The V end was cut by 2 bases, the J end by 10 bases, with 17 bases between. The germline V gene has CDR1 KGHDR and CDR2 SFDVKD. CDR3 length: 15 amino acids.

Written as DNA, the CDR3 is TGCGCCAGCAGCCAGAGCCCCCTTAAGGAAAAACTGTTTTTT. Protein sequence: CASSQSPLKEKLFF. The chain has TRBV4-1 and TRBJ1-4; D remains ambiguous. This CDR3 has 14 amino acids. V lost 3 bases and J 8 bases, leaving 13 bases between the germline ends. From germline, CDR1 is MGHRA and CDR2 YSYEKL.

The J gene is TRBJ1-4, the V gene TRBV2, with no clear D. Germline V CDR1 and CDR2: SNHLY, FYNNEI. The V end lost 0 bases, the J end lost 0 bases, and 8 bases lay between the germline ends. The CDR3 totals 16 residues. CDR3 DNA sequence: TGTGCCAGCAGTGAAGCGCTGTACACAACTAATGAAAAACTGTTTTTT. Translated: CASSEALYTTNEKLFF.

This chain connects TRBV7-9 to TRBJ2-7; the D is unclear. Germline values: CDR1 SEHNR, CDR2 FQNEAQ (reference sequence). V dropped 5 bases and J dropped 2 bases, with 10 bases sitting between them. The CDR3 covers 13 residues. The CDR3 here is CASSPLGPYEQYF. CDR3 nucleotides: TGTGCCAGCAGCCCCCTAGGTCCCTACGAGCAGTACTTC.

The chain employs TRBV4-3 and TRBJ2-1; 13 bases are a match to TRBD2. The CDR3 length is 18 residues. V trimming: 0 bases; J trimming: 4 bases; junction bases outside the gene matches: 6. CDR1 is LGHNA, CDR2 YSLEER, per germline. The CDR3 DNA follows: TGCGCCAGCAGCCAAGACCTAGGGACTAGCGGGGAGTACAATGAGCAGTTCTTC. Its protein is CASSQDLGTSGEYNEQFF.

This sequence joins TRBV6-5 and TRBJ1-6, with D possibly TRBD1 on 6 matching bases. Germline values: CDR1 MNHEY, CDR2 SVGAGI. Deletions cut 7 bases from V and 9 bases from J, with 13 bases between. This CDR3 has 13 amino acids. The CDR3: CASTGQLSSPLHF. As DNA, the CDR3 is TGTGCCAGCACCGGACAGCTATCTTCACCCCTCCACTTT.

The chain employs TRBV18 and TRBJ2-4; 12 bases match TRBD2. V lost 4 bases, J lost 1 base, and 2 bases stayed unmatched. Germline CDR1 KGHSH, CDR2 LQKENI. The CDR3 is made up of 16 amino acids. CDR3 sequence: CASSRGTSGAKNIQYF. Here the CDR3 DNA reads TGTGCCAGCTCACGTGGGACTAGCGGGGCCAAAAACATTCAGTACTTC.

Here the CDR3 DNA reads TGTGCCACCAGTGATTTGCCCGGACAGTCGTTTGGTGGTAACACCGGGGAGCTGTTTTTT. Translation gives CATSDLPGQSFGGNTGELFF. The chain couples TRBV24-1 to TRBJ2-2; perhaps TRBD1 as D (6 bases). This CDR3 comprises 20 residues. The V gene lost 0 bases and the J gene lost 2 bases, with 21 bases spanning the gap. CDR1 and CDR2 from the germline V gene are KGHDR and SFDVKD.

The genes are TRBV7-6 and TRBJ2-3, with 9 bases aligning to TRBD1. The CDR3 has 16 amino acids. The germline gives CDR1 SGHVS, CDR2 FNYEAQ. The junction had 5 bases not matched to a gene; V was cut back by 1 base and J by 3 bases. CDR3 bases: TGTGCCAGCAGCTTAGAGACAGGGGGAGGAACAGATACGCAGTATTTT. Translated: CASSLETGGGTDTQYF.

The J gene is TRBJ2-7, the V gene TRBV19, with D perhaps matching TRBD1 (6 bases). The germline V gene has CDR1 LNHDA and CDR2 SQIVND (reference sequence). Deletions cut 6 bases from V and 0 bases from J, with 12 bases between. The CDR3 covers 14 residues. DNA for the CDR3: TGTGCCAGTAGCCCCCCGGACAGCTCCTACGAGCAGTACTTC. Translation gives CASSPPDSSYEQYF.

J is TRBJ1-6 and V is TRBV7-9; D may be TRBD1 (5 bases). The V and J ends lost 4 bases and 7 bases respectively, with 8 bases between them. Looked up from germline, CDR1 is SEHNR and CDR2 is FQNEAQ (reference sequence). This CDR3 is built from 13 residues. CDR3 bases: TGTGCCAGCAGCTGGGGCCACAATTCACCCCTCCACTTT. Its translation: CASSWGHNSPLHF.

Regarding this clone: This CDR3 is also generated by other DNA sequences in the sample. CDR3 DNA: TGTGCCAGCAGTCCCGGACAGAACTATGGCTACACCTTC. Translated: CASSPGQNYGYTF. V is TRBV28 and J is TRBJ1-2, with D tentatively TRBD1 (6 bases). V lost 5 bases to trimming and J lost 2 bases, with 9 bases between them. Germline CDR1 is MDHEN and CDR2 is SYDVKM. This CDR3 region has 13 residues.

This clone was seen a single time. This rearrangement joins TRBV6-5 to TRBJ2-7; 7 nucleotides agree with TRBD1. In germline, CDR1 is MNHEY, CDR2 SVGAGI. The CDR3 extends over 13 amino acids. The V segment lost 0 bases and the J segment 7 bases; nucleotides outside the gene matches: 3. The CDR3 region is CASSYSDRLEQYF. The CDR3 nucleotides are TGTGCCAGCAGTTACTCGGACAGGTTAGAGCAGTACTTC.

The gene calls are TRBV4-1 and TRBJ1-5; 8 bases line up with TRBD1. Germline CDR1 and CDR2: MGHRA and YSYEKL. CDR3 size: 15 residues. After removal of 0 bases from V and 7 bases from J, the junction contained 5 bases not matched to a gene. Here the CDR3 reads CASSQDRDRGQPQHF. The CDR3, as DNA: TGCGCCAGCAGCCAAGATCGAGACAGGGGACAGCCCCAGCATTTT.

V is TRBV4-2 and J is TRBJ2-3, with a possible D match to TRBD1 (6 bases). Germline V CDR1 and CDR2: LGHNA, YNFKEQ. V lost 4 bases to trimming and J lost 1 base, with 12 bases between them. The CDR3 contains 15 residues. Here the CDR3 reads CASSRGQWGTDTQYF. In DNA form, the CDR3 reads TGTGCCAGCAGCCGCGGACAGTGGGGCACAGATACGCAGTATTTT.

This sequence joins TRBV4-3 and TRBJ1-4, with no clear D. Per germline, CDR1 LGHNA and CDR2 YSLEER. The germline V and J ends were trimmed by 4 bases and 1 base, with 10 bases remaining between them. The CDR3 is 15 residues long. CDR3: CASSREGGTNEKLFF. As DNA, the CDR3 is TGCGCCAGCAGCCGGGAGGGTGGAACTAATGAAAAACTGTTTTTT.

The chain recombines TRBV9 with TRBJ1-1; D not certain. The CDR3 is 11 amino acids. Deletions cut 4 bases from V and 4 bases from J, with 5 bases between. In germline, CDR1 is SGDLS, CDR2 YYNGEE. The CDR3 sequence: CASSPSTEAFF. In DNA, the CDR3 is TGTGCCAGCAGCCCCAGCACTGAAGCTTTCTTT.

This clone has only one observation. The CDR3 sequence is CASSLALSNSGGAYGYTF. CDR3 bases: TGTGCCAGCAGCTTAGCGCTTTCAAACAGTGGGGGGGCCTATGGCTACACCTTC. V usage is TRBV7-2 and J usage is TRBJ1-2; possible D gene TRBD1, 6 bases. The V gene lost 0 bases and the J gene lost 4 bases, with 21 bases spanning the gap. This CDR3 comprises 18 residues. In germline, CDR1 is SGHTA, CDR2 FQGNSA.

The chain links TRBV12-3 or TRBV12-4 to TRBJ1-2; possible D gene TRBD1, 6 bases. The CDR3 is 13 amino acids. Trimming cost V 2 bases and J 4 bases, with 8 bases left between them. Here the CDR3 reads CASSLQGTYGYTF. The CDR3 bases are TGTGCCAGCAGTTTACAGGGGACCTATGGCTACACCTTC.

The chain is built from TRBV5-1 and TRBJ1-2; a possible D gene is TRBD1 (6 bases). This CDR3 region has 15 residues. Germline V gene lookup returns CDR1 SGHRS and CDR2 YFSETQ. V lost 4 bases, J lost 4 bases, and 17 bases lay in between. DNA for the CDR3: TGCGCCAGCAGCGGATTTGGGGGGGGCCGCTATGGCTACACCTTC. Residues: CASSGFGGGRYGYTF.

The V gene is TRBV5-6, the J gene TRBJ1-2, with 10 nucleotides matching TRBD1. CDR3 length: 14 amino acids. The V and J ends lost 3 bases and 3 bases, in that order; junction bases with no gene match: 2. Germline V gene lookup returns CDR1 SGHDT and CDR2 YYEEEE. The CDR3, as DNA: TGTGCCAGCAGCTGGGGGACAGGGGACTATGGCTACACCTTC. Its protein product is CASSWGTGDYGYTF.

This chain uses TRBV7-2 with TRBJ1-1, with 8 bases fitting TRBD1. Germline V lookup: CDR1 SGHTA, CDR2 FQGNSA. V dropped 3 bases and J dropped 10; count of bases not matched to a gene: 7. This CDR3 region has 13 residues. Here the CDR3 reads CASSLGRGQRAFF. In nucleotides, the CDR3 is TGTGCCAGCAGCTTGGGCAGGGGGCAGCGAGCTTTCTTT.

In this sample, this clone turned up once. The chain employs TRBV11-1 and TRBJ2-7; TRBD1 matches 7 bases. Germline loops: CDR1 SGHAT, CDR2 FQDESV (reference sequence). Trimming at V came to 2 bases and at J to 2 bases, leaving 6 bases not matched to a gene. The CDR3 runs 15 residues. CDR3 amino acids: CASSLRGGPTYEQYV. The CDR3 nucleotides read TGTGCCAGCAGCTTACGAGGGGGCCCAACCTACGAGCAGTACGTC.

The V gene is TRBV19, the J gene TRBJ2-3; 8 bases are a match to TRBD2. The V segment lost 10 bases and the J segment 6 bases; nucleotides outside the gene matches: 15. The CDR3 extends over 15 amino acids. Germline CDR1 reads LNHDA; CDR2 reads SQIVND (reference sequence). The CDR3 spells CATSSGTRLRDTQYF. CDR3 DNA sequence: TGTGCCACCTCCTCTGGGACTAGGCTTCGGGATACGCAGTATTTT.

The chain has TRBV7-2 and TRBJ2-5, with TRBD2 as a possible D gene (6 bases). Germline CDR1 reads SGHTA; CDR2 reads FQGNSA. V lost 5 bases to trimming and J lost 5 bases, with 18 bases between them. The CDR3 runs to 15 residues. CDR3 in DNA: TGTGCCAGCAGCGCGGATCTTGGGGGGTGGGAGACCCAGTACTTC. Amino acid sequence: CASSADLGGWETQYF.

This chain connects TRBV6-2 or TRBV6-3 to TRBJ2-5; TRBD1 aligns across 7 bases. The CDR3 is 20 amino acids. V shed 2 bases, J shed 5 bases, and the junction held 23 bases outside the gene matches. CDR1 and CDR2 (germline): MNHEY, SVGEGT. CDR3 sequence: CASSYLIRTGRGFSRETQYF. CDR3 DNA: TGTGCCAGCAGTTACCTGATTAGGACAGGCCGGGGATTCAGCAGGGAGACCCAGTACTTC.